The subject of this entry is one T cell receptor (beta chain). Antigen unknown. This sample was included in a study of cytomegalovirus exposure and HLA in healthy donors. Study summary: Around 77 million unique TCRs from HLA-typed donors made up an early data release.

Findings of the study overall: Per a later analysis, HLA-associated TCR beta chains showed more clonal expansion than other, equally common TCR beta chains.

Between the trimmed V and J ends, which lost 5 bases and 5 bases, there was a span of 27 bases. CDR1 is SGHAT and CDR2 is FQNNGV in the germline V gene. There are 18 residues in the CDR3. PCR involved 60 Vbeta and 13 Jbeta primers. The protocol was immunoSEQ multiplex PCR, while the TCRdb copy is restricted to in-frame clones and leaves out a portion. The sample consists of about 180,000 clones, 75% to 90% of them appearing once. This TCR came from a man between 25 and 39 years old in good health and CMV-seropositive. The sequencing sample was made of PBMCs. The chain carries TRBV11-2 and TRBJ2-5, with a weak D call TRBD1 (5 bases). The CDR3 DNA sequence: TGTGCCAGCAGCGAACGATCACCTCGACAGCCCCTCGGGGAGACCCAGTACTTC. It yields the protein CASSERSPRQPLGETQYF.